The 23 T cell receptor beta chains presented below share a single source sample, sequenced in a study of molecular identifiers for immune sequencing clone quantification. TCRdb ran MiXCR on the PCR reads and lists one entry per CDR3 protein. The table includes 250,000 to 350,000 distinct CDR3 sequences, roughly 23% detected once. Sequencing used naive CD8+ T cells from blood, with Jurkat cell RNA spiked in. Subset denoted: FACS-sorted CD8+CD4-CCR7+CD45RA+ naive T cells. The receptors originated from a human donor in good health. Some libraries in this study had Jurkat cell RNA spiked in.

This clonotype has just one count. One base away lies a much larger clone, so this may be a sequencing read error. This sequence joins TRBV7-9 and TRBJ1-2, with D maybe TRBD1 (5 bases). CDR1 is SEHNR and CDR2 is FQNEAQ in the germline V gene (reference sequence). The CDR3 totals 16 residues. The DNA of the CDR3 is TGTGTCAGCAGCTCTCTCTCCGGAGCCGGGGGGTATGGCTACACCTTC. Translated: CVSSSLSGAGGYGYTF.

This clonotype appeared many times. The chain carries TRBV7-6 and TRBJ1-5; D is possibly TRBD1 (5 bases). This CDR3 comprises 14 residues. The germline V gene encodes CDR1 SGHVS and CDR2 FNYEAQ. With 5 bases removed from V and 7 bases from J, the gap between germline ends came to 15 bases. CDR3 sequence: CASSLMEGSQPQHF. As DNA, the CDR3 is TGTGCCAGCAGCCTCATGGAGGGGTCCCAGCCCCAGCATTTT. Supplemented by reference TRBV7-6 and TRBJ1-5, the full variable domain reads GAGVSQSPRYKVTKRGQDVALRCDPISGHVSLYWYRQALGQGPEFLTYFNYEAQQDKSGLPNDRFSAERPEGSISTLTIQRTEQRDSAMYRCASSLMEGSQPQHFGDGTRLSIL.

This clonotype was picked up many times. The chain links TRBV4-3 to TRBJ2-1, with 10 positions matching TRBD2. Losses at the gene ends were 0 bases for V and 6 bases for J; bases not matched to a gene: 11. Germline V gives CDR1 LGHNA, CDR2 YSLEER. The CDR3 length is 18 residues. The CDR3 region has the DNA TGCGCCAGCAGCCAAGATCCGCTAGCGGGAGTTGCCAGCAATGAGCAGTTCTTC. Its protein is CASSQDPLAGVASNEQFF.

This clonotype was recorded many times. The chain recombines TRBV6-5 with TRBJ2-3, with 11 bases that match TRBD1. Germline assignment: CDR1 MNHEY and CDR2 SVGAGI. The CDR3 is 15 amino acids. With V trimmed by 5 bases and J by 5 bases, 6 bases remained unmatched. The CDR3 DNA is TGTGCCAGCAGTAGAGGGACAGGGGGAAGAGATACGCAGTATTTT. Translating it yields CASSRGTGGRDTQYF.

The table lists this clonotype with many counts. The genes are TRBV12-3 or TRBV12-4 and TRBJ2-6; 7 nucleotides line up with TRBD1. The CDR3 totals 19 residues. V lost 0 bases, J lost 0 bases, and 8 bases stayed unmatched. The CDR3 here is CASSLALGTESSGANVLTF. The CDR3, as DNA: TGTGCCAGCAGTTTAGCGCTAGGGACAGAGAGCTCTGGGGCCAACGTCCTGACTTTC.

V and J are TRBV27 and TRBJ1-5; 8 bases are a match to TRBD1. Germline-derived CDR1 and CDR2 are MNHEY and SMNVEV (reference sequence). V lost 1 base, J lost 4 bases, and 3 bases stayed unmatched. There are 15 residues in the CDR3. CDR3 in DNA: TGTGCCAGCAGTTTATGGACAGGGCCGAATCAGCCCCAGCATTTT. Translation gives CASSLWTGPNQPQHF.

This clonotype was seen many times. In DNA, the CDR3 is TGCGCCAGCAGCCCCCGCCTAGCGGGCATACCCGCGGAGACCCAGTACTTC. This gives the protein CASSPRLAGIPAETQYF. The rearrangement joins TRBV4-1 to TRBJ2-5, with 8 bases aligning to TRBD2. J gave up 5 bases and V 4 bases, and 15 bases lay outside the gene matches. The CDR3 extends over 17 amino acids. Per germline, CDR1 MGHRA and CDR2 YSYEKL.

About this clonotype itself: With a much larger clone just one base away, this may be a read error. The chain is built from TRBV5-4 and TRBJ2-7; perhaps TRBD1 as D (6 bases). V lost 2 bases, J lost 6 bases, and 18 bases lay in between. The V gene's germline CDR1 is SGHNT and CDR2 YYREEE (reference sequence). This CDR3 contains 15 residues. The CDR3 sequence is CASSFQSDSSCEQYF. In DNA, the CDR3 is TGTGCCAGCAGCTTTCAATCGGACAGTTCGTGCGAGCAGTACTTC. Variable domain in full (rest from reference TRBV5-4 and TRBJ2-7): ETGVTQSPTHLIKTRGQQVTLRCSSQSGHNTVSWYQQALGQGPQFIFQYYREEENGRGNFPPRFSGLQFPNYSSELNVNALELDDSALYLCASSFQSDSSCEQYFGPGTRLTVT.

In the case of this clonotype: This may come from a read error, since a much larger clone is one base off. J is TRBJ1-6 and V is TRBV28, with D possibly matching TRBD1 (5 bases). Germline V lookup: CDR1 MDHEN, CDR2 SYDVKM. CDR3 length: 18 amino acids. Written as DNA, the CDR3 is TGTGCCAGCAGTTTTAGGGGTGGCCTAAGCTCCTATAATTCACCCCCCCACTTT. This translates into CASSFRGGLSSYNSPPHF.

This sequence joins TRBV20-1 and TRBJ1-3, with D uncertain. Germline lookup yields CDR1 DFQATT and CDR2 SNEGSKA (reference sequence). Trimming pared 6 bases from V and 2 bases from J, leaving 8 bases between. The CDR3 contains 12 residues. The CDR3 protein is CSAEGTGNTIYF. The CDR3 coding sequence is TGCAGTGCCGAGGGCACTGGAAACACCATATATTTT.

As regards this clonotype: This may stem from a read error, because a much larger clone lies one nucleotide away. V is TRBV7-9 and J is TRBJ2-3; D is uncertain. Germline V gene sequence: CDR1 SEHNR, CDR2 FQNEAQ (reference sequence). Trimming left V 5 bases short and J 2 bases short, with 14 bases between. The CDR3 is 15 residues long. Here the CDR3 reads CASSPPQTTTDTQYF. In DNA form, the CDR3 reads TGTGCCAGCAGCCCCCCGCAAACGACCACAGATACGCAGTATTTT.

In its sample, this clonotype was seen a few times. For the CDR3, the DNA is TGTGCCAGCAGCCAAGGACATGCCGGGACCCTACCAGGCAATCAGCCCCAGCATTTT. Translation: CASSQGHAGTLPGNQPQHF. The chain combines TRBV3-1 with TRBJ1-5, with D possibly matching TRBD1 (5 bases). Between the trimmed V and J ends, which lost 1 base and 2 bases, there was a span of 21 bases. Germline loops: CDR1 LGHDT, CDR2 YNNKEL (reference sequence). This CDR3 has 19 amino acids.

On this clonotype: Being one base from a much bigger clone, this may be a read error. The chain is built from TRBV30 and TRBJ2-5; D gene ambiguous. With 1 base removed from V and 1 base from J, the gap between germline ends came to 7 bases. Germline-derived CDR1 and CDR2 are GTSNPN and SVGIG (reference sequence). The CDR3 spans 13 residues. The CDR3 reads CAWSDGFQETQYF. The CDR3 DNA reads TGTGCCTGGAGTGACGGGTTCCAAGAGACCCAGTACTTC.

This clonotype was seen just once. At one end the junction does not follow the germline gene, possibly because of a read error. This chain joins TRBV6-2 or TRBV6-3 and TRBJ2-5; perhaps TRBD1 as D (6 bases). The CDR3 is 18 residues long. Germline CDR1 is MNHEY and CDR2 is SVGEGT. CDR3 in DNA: TGTTCCAGCAGTAGATTCCTCCTTCACAGGGACGGCGAAGAGACCCAGTACTTC. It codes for CSSSRFLLHRDGEETQYF.

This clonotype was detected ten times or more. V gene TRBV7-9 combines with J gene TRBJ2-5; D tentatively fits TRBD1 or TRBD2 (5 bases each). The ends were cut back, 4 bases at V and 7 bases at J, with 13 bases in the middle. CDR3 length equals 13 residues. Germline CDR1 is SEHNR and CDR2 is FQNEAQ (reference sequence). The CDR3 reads CASSSRTGTTQYF. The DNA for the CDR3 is TGTGCCAGCAGCTCCCGGACCGGGACGACCCAGTACTTC. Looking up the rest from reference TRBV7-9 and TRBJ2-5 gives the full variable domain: DTGVSQNPRHKITKRGQNVTFRCDPISEHNRLYWYRQTLGQGPEFLTYFQNEAQLEKSRLLSDRFSAERPKGSFSTLEIQRTEQGDSAMYLCASSSRTGTTQYFGPGTRLLVL.

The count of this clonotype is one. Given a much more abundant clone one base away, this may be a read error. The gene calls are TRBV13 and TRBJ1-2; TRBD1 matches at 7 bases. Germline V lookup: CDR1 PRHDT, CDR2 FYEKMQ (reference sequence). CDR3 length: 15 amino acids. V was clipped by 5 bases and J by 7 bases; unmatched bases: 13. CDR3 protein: CASSPSAGQFCGYTF. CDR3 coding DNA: TGTGCCAGCAGCCCCTCAGCGGGACAGTTTTGTGGCTACACCTTC.

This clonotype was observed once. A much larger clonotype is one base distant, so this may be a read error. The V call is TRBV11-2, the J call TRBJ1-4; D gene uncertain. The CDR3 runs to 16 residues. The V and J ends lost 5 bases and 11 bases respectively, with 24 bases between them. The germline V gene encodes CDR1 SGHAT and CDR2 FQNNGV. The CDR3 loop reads CASSQVPGSRPGKLFF. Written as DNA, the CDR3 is TGTGCCAGCAGCCAGGTCCCGGGGTCTCGGCCCGGGAAACTGTTTTTT.

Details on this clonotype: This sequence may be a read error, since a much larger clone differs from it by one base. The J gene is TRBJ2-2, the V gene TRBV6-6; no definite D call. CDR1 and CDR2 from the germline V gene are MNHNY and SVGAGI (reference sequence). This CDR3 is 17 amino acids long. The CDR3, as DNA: TGTGCCAGCAGTTACGTATTTGTGGGCGTCAACATCGGGGAGCTGTTTTTT. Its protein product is CASSYVFVGVNIGELFF.

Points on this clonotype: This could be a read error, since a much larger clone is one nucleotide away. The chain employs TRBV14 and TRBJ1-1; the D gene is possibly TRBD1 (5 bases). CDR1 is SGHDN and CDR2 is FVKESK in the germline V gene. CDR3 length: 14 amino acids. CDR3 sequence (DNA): TGTGCCAACAGCCAATCCCCAGGGTGGACTGAAGCTTTCTTT. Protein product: CANSQSPGWTEAFF.

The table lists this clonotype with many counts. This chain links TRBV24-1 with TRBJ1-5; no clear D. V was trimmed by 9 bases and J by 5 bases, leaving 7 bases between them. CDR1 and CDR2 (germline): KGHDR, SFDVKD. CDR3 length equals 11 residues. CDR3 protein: CATGLDQPQHF. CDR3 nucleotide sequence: TGTGCCACCGGACTAGATCAGCCCCAGCATTTT.

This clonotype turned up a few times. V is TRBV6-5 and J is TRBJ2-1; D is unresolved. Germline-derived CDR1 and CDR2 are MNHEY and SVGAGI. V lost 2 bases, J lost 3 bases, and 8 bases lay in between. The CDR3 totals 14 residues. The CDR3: CASSYTSGYNEQFF. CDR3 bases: TGTGCCAGCAGTTACACCTCCGGCTACAATGAGCAGTTCTTC.

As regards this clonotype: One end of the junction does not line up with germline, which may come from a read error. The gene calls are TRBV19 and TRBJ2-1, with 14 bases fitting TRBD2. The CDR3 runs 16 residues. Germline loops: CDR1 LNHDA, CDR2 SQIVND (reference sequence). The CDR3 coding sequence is TGTGCCAGTAGCATGACTAGCGGGGGGGCCTACAATGAGCGGTTCTTC. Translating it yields CASSMTSGGAYNERFF. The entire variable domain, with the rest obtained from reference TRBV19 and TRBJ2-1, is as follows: DGGITQSPKYLFRKEGQNVTLSCEQNLNHDAMYWYRQDPGQGLRLIYYSQIVNDFQKGDIAEGYSVSREKKESFPLTVTSAQKNPTAFYLCASSMTSGGAYNERFFGPGTRLTVL.

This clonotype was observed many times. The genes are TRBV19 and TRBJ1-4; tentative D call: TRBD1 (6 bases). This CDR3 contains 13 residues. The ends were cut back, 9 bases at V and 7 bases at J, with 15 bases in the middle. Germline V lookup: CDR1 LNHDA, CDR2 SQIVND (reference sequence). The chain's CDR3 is CASRGGAGEKLFF. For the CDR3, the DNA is TGTGCCAGCCGTGGGGGGGCTGGTGAAAAACTGTTTTTT.